A selection of T cell receptor beta chains follows, all from one sample in a study of patients and donors after allogeneic stem cell transplantation. TCRdb used MiXCR to reprocess the RT-PCR reads, holding one entry per CDR3 protein. The sample has 400,000 to 500,000 distinct CDR3 sequences; under 20% are singletons. Sequenced sample: blood, either unsorted or a sorted T cell fraction (not recorded which). The receptors stem from a human donor who was either an allogeneic HSCT recipient or a stem cell or donor lymphocyte infusion donor (not recorded which). It is not recorded whose cells these are; they may come from a transplant donor. Each CDR3 is given with its conserved first and last residue. A D gene is named only where the DNA matches it firmly. Not every row has a clone size; where given, it reads once, few, many or a size class.

clone_size	d_call	v_call	j_call	cdr3_nt	cdr3_aa
few	NA	TRBV19	TRBJ2-5	TGTGCCAGTAGTATAGTCACTTCCCGTGAGACCCAGTACTTC	CASSIVTSRETQYF
NA	NA	TRBV20-1	TRBJ2-7	TGCAGTGCTAGAGGGGACCAGGGCTACGAGCAGTACTTC	CSARGDQGYEQYF
NA	NA	TRBV7-2	TRBJ2-3	TGTGCCAGCAGCTTAGCGGCGGGAAGGACAGATACGCAGTATTTT	CASSLAAGRTDTQYF
NA	NA	TRBV2	TRBJ2-7	TGTGCCGCCCAGCCAGCTACTTACGAGGAGCAGTACTTC	CAAQPATYEEQYF
few	NA	TRBV12-3/TRBV12-4	TRBJ1-5	TGTGCCAGCAGGGCTCTAGGGGGCAATCAGCCCCAGCATTTT	CASRALGGNQPQHF
few	TRBD1	TRBV19	TRBJ1-2	TGTGCCAGTCTGCCATACCGACAGGGACCTTATGGCTACACCTTC	CASLPYRQGPYGYTF
NA	NA	TRBV3-1	TRBJ1-1	TGTGCCAGCAACCACAGGGACAACACTGAAGCTTTCTTT	CASNHRDNTEAFF
NA	NA	TRBV6-2/TRBV6-3	TRBJ1-6	TGTGCCAGCACGTCAGGAGTAGGCAATTCACCCCTCCACTTT	CASTSGVGNSPLHF
NA	NA	TRBV15	TRBJ2-5	TGTGCCACCAGCAGAGATCAGGGTCAAGAGACCCAGTACTTC	CATSRDQGQETQYF
NA	TRBD2	TRBV7-2	TRBJ2-1	TGTGCCAGCAGCTCCATAGCGGGTAGGCTATACAATGAGCAGTTCTTC	CASSSIAGRLYNEQFF
NA	NA	TRBV7-3	TRBJ2-2	TGTGCCAGCTCCCAATCCCGACCCGGGGCAGGGTACACCGGGGAGCTGTTTTTT	CASSQSRPGAGYTGELFF
many	NA	TRBV5-1	TRBJ2-1	TGCGCCAGCAGGGACAGGGAGGGCGGTGAGCAGTTCTTC	CASRDREGGEQFF
NA	TRBD1	TRBV4-3	TRBJ1-2	TGCGCCAGCAGCTACGACAGGGGGAATGGCTACACCTTC	CASSYDRGNGYTF
NA	NA	TRBV12-5	TRBJ2-2	TGTGCTAGTGGTTTGGCAATTTCCGAGACAAAGAACACCGGGGAGCTGTTTTTT	CASGLAISETKNTGELFF
few	TRBD2	TRBV5-1	TRBJ2-7	TGCGCCAGCAGCTTGAGACTAGCGGGAGGCGAGCAGTACTTC	CASSLRLAGGEQYF
few	NA	TRBV11-3	TRBJ2-3	TGTGCCAGCAGCCCAGGCGCCAACACAGATACGCAGTATTTT	CASSPGANTDTQYF
NA	TRBD2	TRBV20-1	TRBJ2-3	TGCAGTGCTAGGGCTAGCGGGAGTCGAGCCGATACGCAGTATTTT	CSARASGSRADTQYF
few	TRBD2	TRBV7-2	TRBJ2-1	TGTGCCAGCACCCGAACTAGCGGGGGGTTTACCTACAATGAGCAGTTCTTC	CASTRTSGGFTYNEQFF
few	NA	TRBV14	TRBJ2-4	TGTGCCAGCTCCGAGGGGTTTCAAAACATTCAGTACTTC	CASSEGFQNIQYF
few	TRBD1	TRBV6-2/TRBV6-3	TRBJ1-5	TGTGCCAGCAGTGAGTCCAGGGGGACAAGCAATCAGCCCCAGCATTTT	CASSESRGTSNQPQHF
few	NA	TRBV3-1	TRBJ2-2	TGTGCCAGCAGCCAAAGGGGAACCGGGGAGCTGTTTTTT	CASSQRGTGELFF
few	NA	TRBV7-3	TRBJ1-2	TGTGCCAGCAGCTTAACTGGAGTCAGGAACTATGGCTACACCTTC	CASSLTGVRNYGYTF
few	NA	TRBV7-9	TRBJ1-2	TGTGCCAGCAGCTTAGAGGGAAGAAGTGGCTACACCTTC	CASSLEGRSGYTF
many	NA	TRBV4-1	TRBJ2-7	TGCGCCAGCAGCCAATACCAGGGTTCCGAGCAGTACTTC	CASSQYQGSEQYF
NA	NA	TRBV20-1	TRBJ1-1	TGCAGTGCTACAGAAGACGGCCGGAACACTGAAGCTTTCTTT	CSATEDGRNTEAFF
NA	NA	TRBV7-9	TRBJ2-7	TGTGCCAGCAGCTTCCCGCAGAGCTCCTACGAGCAGTACTTC	CASSFPQSSYEQYF
NA	NA	TRBV10-3	TRBJ2-5	TGTGCCATCAGTGAAAGGCGGGGCGCACAAGAGACCCAGTACTTC	CAISERRGAQETQYF
NA	TRBD2	TRBV20-1	TRBJ2-5	TGCAGTGCAGATACTAGCGAACTGTACCAAGAGACCCAGTACTTC	CSADTSELYQETQYF
NA	TRBD2	TRBV2	TRBJ2-1	TGTGCCAGCAAGGTCCGGGCTAGCGGGAGTTATGAGCAGTTCTTC	CASKVRASGSYEQFF